These 17 T cell receptor beta chains share one sample of origin, sequenced in a study of T-cell memory formation after mild COVID-19. One entry per CDR3 protein, called by TCRdb with MiXCR from the 5' RACE reads. The sample consists of under 300,000 distinct CDR3 sequences, over 9% of them appearing once. Material: PBMCs or a T cell subset sorted from them (not recorded which). The receptors shown here come from a man aged 18 to 29 who had mild COVID-19 (a few samples of this study predate the infection). Cell type and time point are not known.

The chain employs TRBV4-1 and TRBJ2-3; D gene uncertain. This CDR3 has 16 amino acids. V was trimmed by 10 bases and J by 2 bases, leaving 22 bases between them. The germline gives CDR1 MGHRA, CDR2 YSYEKL. The CDR3 loop is CATAQWPAPFTDTQYF. The CDR3 bases are TGCGCCACCGCTCAGTGGCCAGCACCATTCACAGATACGCAGTATTTT.

This clonotype was picked up many times. This chain links TRBV10-2 with TRBJ2-7; 9 bases agree with TRBD2. The germline V gene encodes CDR1 WSHSY and CDR2 SAAADI. The CDR3 length is 14 residues. Losses at the gene ends were 7 bases for V and 0 bases for J; bases not matched to a gene: 4. CDR3 nucleotide sequence: TGCGCCAGCAACCCTAGCGGGGCCTCCTACGAGCAGTACTTC. Its protein product is CASNPSGASYEQYF.

In this sample, this clonotype turned up a few times. This sequence joins TRBV7-9 and TRBJ2-3; D call uncertain. The length of the CDR3 is 13 residues. The germline V gene has CDR1 SEHNR and CDR2 FQNEAQ (reference sequence). The germline V and J ends were trimmed by 5 bases and 1 base, with 7 bases remaining between them. The CDR3 DNA sequence: TGTGCCAGCAGCCCTACTCGCACAGATACGCAGTATTTT. Amino acids: CASSPTRTDTQYF.

This clonotype has more than one count but fewer than ten. This chain joins TRBV5-1 and TRBJ2-5; TRBD1 is a possible D gene (6 bases). This CDR3 is built from 14 residues. Germline CDR1 and CDR2: SGHRS and YFSETQ. Trimming stripped 4 bases from V and 4 bases from J, with 14 bases between. The CDR3 nucleotides read TGCGCCAGCAGCACGGAACAGGGTCGAGAGACCCAGTACTTC. This codes for CASSTEQGRETQYF.

This clonotype was observed a handful of times. The chain uses TRBV6-5 and TRBJ1-1; the D is unclear. CDR1 and CDR2 (germline): MNHEY, SVGAGI. The CDR3 is 13 amino acids. V was pared by 7 bases and J by 1 base, with 10 bases between. The CDR3 is CASNPPGNTEAFF. Written as DNA, the CDR3 is TGTGCCAGCAACCCCCCGGGGAACACTGAAGCTTTCTTT.

The rearrangement links TRBV7-3 to TRBJ2-3, with D possibly matching TRBD1 (5 bases). Germline V gene sequence: CDR1 SGHTA, CDR2 FQGTGA. There are 12 residues in the CDR3. With 4 bases removed from V and 6 bases from J, the gap between germline ends came to 8 bases. The DNA of the CDR3 is TGTGCCAGCAGCTCGCCAGGGGATACGCAGTATTTT. Translation gives CASSSPGDTQYF.

This chain uses TRBV5-4 with TRBJ2-3, with TRBD1 matching over 8 bases. V trimming: 0 bases; J trimming: 14 bases; junction bases outside the gene matches: 11. CDR3 length: 14 residues. Looked up from germline, CDR1 is SGHNT and CDR2 is YYREEE (reference sequence). Here the CDR3 reads CASSLAAGGQPRYF. CDR3 coding DNA: TGTGCCAGCAGCTTGGCTGCAGGGGGCCAGCCTCGGTATTTT.

J is TRBJ2-2 and V is TRBV12-3 or TRBV12-4, with D perhaps matching TRBD2 (6 bases). Between the trimmed V and J ends, which lost 6 bases and 4 bases, there was a span of 18 bases. CDR3 length: 16 residues. Here the CDR3 DNA reads TGTGCCAGCAGGGACGGGACGTCGCGGGGCACCGGGGAGCTGTTTTTT. Residues: CASRDGTSRGTGELFF.

The gene calls are TRBV4-1 and TRBJ2-4; 10 bases agree with TRBD1. The germline CDR1 and CDR2 sequences are MGHRA and YSYEKL. The CDR3 length is 20 residues. Trimming took 0 bases from V and 1 from J; bases not matched to a gene: 12. CDR3 DNA sequence: TGCGCCAGCAGCCAAGACTCGGCACCGGGACAGGGGATGGCCAAAAACATTCAGTACTTC. Amino acids: CASSQDSAPGQGMAKNIQYF.

This clonotype was seen many times. This chain connects TRBV12-3 or TRBV12-4 to TRBJ1-5; 7 nucleotides line up with TRBD1. V lost 4 bases and J lost 4; bases outside the gene matches: 1. This CDR3 is 13 amino acids long. Written as DNA, the CDR3 is TGTGCCAGCAGTTCGACAGGGAATCAGCCCCAGCATTTT. It translates to CASSSTGNQPQHF.

This chain links TRBV18 with TRBJ1-5, with TRBD1 identical over 7 bases. The junction had 8 bases not matched to a gene; V was cut back by 6 bases and J by 3 bases. Germline-derived CDR1 and CDR2 are KGHSH and LQKENI. This CDR3 has 15 residues. The CDR3 nucleotides read TGTGCCAGCTCCGGGGAGACAGGGTTCAATCAGCCCCAGCATTTT. This sequence encodes CASSGETGFNQPQHF. Variable domain in full (rest from reference TRBV18 and TRBJ1-5): NAGVMQNPRHLVRRRGQEARLRCSPMKGHSHVYWYRQLPEEGLKFMVYLQKENIIDESGMPKERFSAEFPKEGPSILRIQQVVRGDSAAYFCASSGETGFNQPQHFGDGTRLSIL.

The J gene is TRBJ2-5, the V gene TRBV12-5, with 9 bases aligning to TRBD1. After removal of 5 bases from V and 2 bases from J, the junction contained 12 bases not matched to a gene. Germline V gene sequence: CDR1 LGHNT, CDR2 FRNRAP. This CDR3 has 17 residues. This CDR3 is CASGLSLTGGIQETQYF. In DNA form, the CDR3 reads TGTGCTAGTGGTCTCTCCCTTACAGGGGGCATTCAAGAGACCCAGTACTTC.

V usage is TRBV9 and J usage is TRBJ1-1, with no clear D. The germline CDR1 and CDR2 sequences are SGDLS and YYNGEE. V lost 0 bases and J 2 bases, leaving 8 bases between the germline ends. There are 14 residues in the CDR3. CDR3 DNA sequence: TGTGCCAGCAGCGTAGTTCCGGTCAACACTGAAGCTTTCTTT. Translated, it gives CASSVVPVNTEAFF.

The chain employs TRBV6-5 and TRBJ1-1, with D possibly being TRBD1 (6 bases). This CDR3 is 16 amino acids long. The V gene lost 0 bases and the J gene lost 0 bases, with 11 bases spanning the gap. The germline V gene encodes CDR1 MNHEY and CDR2 SVGAGI. The CDR3 sequence is CASSYSTGLMNTEAFF. The CDR3 DNA reads TGTGCCAGCAGTTACTCCACAGGGCTCATGAACACTGAAGCTTTCTTT.

This clonotype has a count of ten or more. The CDR3 reads CASSRTNTGELFF. The CDR3 DNA is TGTGCCAGCAGCCGGACAAACACCGGGGAGCTGTTTTTT. The chain has TRBV7-7 and TRBJ2-2, with D maybe TRBD1 (5 bases). Trimming removed 5 bases from V and 2 bases from J, with 6 bases in between. CDR1 and CDR2 from the germline V gene are SSHAT and FNYEAQ (reference sequence). The CDR3 extends over 13 amino acids.

This clonotype was counted a few times. This chain joins TRBV7-3 and TRBJ2-7; D is unresolved. CDR3 size: 15 residues. Germline V gene lookup returns CDR1 SGHTA and CDR2 FQGTGA. V dropped 5 bases and J dropped 3 bases, with 17 bases sitting between them. The DNA for the CDR3 is TGTGCCAGCAGCCCATCAAAGAGGCTCCTCTACGAGCAGTACGTC. It encodes CASSPSKRLLYEQYV.

This clonotype has only a few counts. The chain has TRBV9 and TRBJ2-6; 7 bases map to TRBD1. The junction had 8 bases not matched to a gene; V was cut back by 0 bases and J by 2 bases. Looked up from germline, CDR1 is SGDLS and CDR2 is YYNGEE. The CDR3 sequence is 18 residues long. CDR3 residues: CASSVEIGGGTGANVLTF. In DNA, the CDR3 is TGTGCCAGCAGCGTAGAGATAGGGGGCGGCACTGGGGCCAACGTCCTGACTTTC.